These 26 T cell receptor beta chains came from one sample sequenced in a study of shared clonotypes between healthy human individuals. Sequencing used immunoSEQ multiplex PCR; TCRdb keeps in-frame clones, though not all of them. The table has 1.6 million or so clones, approximately 96% seen once; the top ten hold approximately 1.2%. The sample consisted of naive CD4+ T cells sorted from blood. Subset meaning: CD45RA+ positively selected. The source of these receptors is a man aged 25 to 40 in good health.

The V gene is TRBV19, the J gene TRBJ2-1; 8 nucleotides align to TRBD1. With V trimmed by 8 bases and J by 7 bases, 7 bases remained unmatched. Germline CDR1 is LNHDA and CDR2 is SQIVND (reference sequence). The CDR3 covers 13 residues. CDR3 protein: CASAGGAGNEQFF. The CDR3 DNA sequence: TGTGCCAGTGCAGGGGGCGCCGGGAATGAGCAGTTCTTC.

This clone appeared once. This chain connects TRBV11-1 to TRBJ2-1; the D gene could be TRBD1 or TRBD2 (5 bases each). Trimming left V 0 bases short and J 3 bases short, with 9 bases between. This CDR3 comprises 15 residues. Germline CDR1 and CDR2: SGHAT and FQDESV (reference sequence). In nucleotides, the CDR3 is TGTGCCAGCAGCTTAGCCCGGGGCGTCTACAATGAGCAGTTCTTC. This gives the protein CASSLARGVYNEQFF.

The chain joins TRBV27 to TRBJ2-7; D gene unclear. With 9 bases removed from V and 0 bases from J, the gap between germline ends came to 9 bases. Germline loops: CDR1 MNHEY, CDR2 SMNVEV (reference sequence). The CDR3 runs 12 residues. The CDR3 protein is CASGASSYEQYF. The CDR3 bases are TGTGCCAGTGGCGCAAGCTCCTACGAGCAGTACTTC.

CDR3 sequence: CASSSGLASQETQYF. The CDR3 nucleotides are TGTGCCAGCAGCTCGGGACTAGCTTCACAAGAGACCCAGTACTTC. The chain uses TRBV11-3 and TRBJ2-5, with TRBD2 matching over 9 bases. V dropped 4 bases and J dropped 2; count of bases not matched to a gene: 5. The CDR3 is 15 residues long. The V gene's germline CDR1 is SGHNT and CDR2 YENEEA.

This chain joins TRBV5-1 and TRBJ2-7; 9 bases fit TRBD1. The J segment lost 3 bases and the V segment lost 4 bases, leaving 14 bases of the junction unmatched. The germline CDR1 and CDR2 sequences are SGHRS and YFSETQ. This CDR3 is 17 amino acids long. Here the CDR3 DNA reads TGCGCCAGCAGCCTTAGGGCCTTGGGACAGGGCTACTACGAGCAGTACTTC. It translates to CASSLRALGQGYYEQYF. The whole variable domain, filled in from reference TRBV5-1 and TRBJ2-7, reads KAGVTQTPRYLIKTRGQQVTLSCSPISGHRSVSWYQQTPGQGLQFLFEYFSETQRNKGNFPGRFSGRQFSNSRSEMNVSTLELGDSALYLCASSLRALGQGYYEQYFGPGTRLTVT.

The rearrangement joins TRBV29-1 to TRBJ2-1; D is perhaps TRBD1 (6 bases). The CDR3 runs to 18 residues. V gave up 5 bases and J gave up 0 bases, with 23 bases separating them. The germline V gene encodes CDR1 SQVTM and CDR2 ANQGSEA. DNA for the CDR3: TGCAGCGTTCATGAAACAGGGTGGACAAGAAGCTCCTACAATGAGCAGTTCTTC. Translation: CSVHETGWTRSSYNEQFF.

The chain carries TRBV5-1 and TRBJ2-5; TRBD2 matches 10 bases. The CDR3 loop spans 14 amino acids. Trimming cost V 4 bases and J 5 bases; bases outside gene matches: 5. Germline lookup yields CDR1 SGHRS and CDR2 YFSETQ. The CDR3 bases are TGCGCCAGCAGCGATTTAGCGGGAGGCGAGACCCAGTACTTC. Translated: CASSDLAGGETQYF.

The chain is built from TRBV10-2 and TRBJ2-5; the D gene is possibly TRBD1 (6 bases). Per the germline V gene, CDR1 is WSHSY and CDR2 is SAAADI. CDR3 size: 15 residues. V was trimmed by 4 bases and J by 5 bases, leaving 17 bases between them. The CDR3 nucleotides read TGCGCCAGCAGTGGGACAGCCGGCGAACTCGAGACCCAGTACTTC. The encoded protein is CASSGTAGELETQYF.

The chain combines TRBV30 with TRBJ1-1; TRBD1 aligns across 7 bases. The V gene end was trimmed by 0 bases and the J gene end by 1 base; junction bases not matched to a gene: 8. The CDR3 extends over 16 amino acids. In germline, CDR1 is GTSNPN, CDR2 SVGIG (reference sequence). The CDR3 DNA reads as TGTGCCTGGAGTGTAAACAGGGGATCCGCGAACACTGAAGCTTTCTTT. Its translation is CAWSVNRGSANTEAFF.

This clone was recorded only once. This chain's CDR3 is CASSLAQEGTQYF. The CDR3 DNA reads as TGTGCCAGCAGCTTGGCACAGGAAGGTACGCAGTATTTT. The chain carries TRBV5-4 and TRBJ2-3; a possible D gene is TRBD1 (5 bases). The CDR3 has 13 residues. V lost 0 bases and J lost 8, with 10 bases in between. Per the germline V gene, CDR1 is SGHNT and CDR2 is YYREEE (reference sequence).

This clone was recorded once. It is unclear where the CDR3 begins or ends on the DNA, so no DNA is shown, and the CDR3 is as TCRdb lists it. The chain recombines TRBV5-1 with TRBJ2-3. The CDR3 sequence runs 14 residues, both termini included. Germline loops: CDR1 SGHRS, CDR2 YFSETQ. The CDR3 reads CASSFGAGTDTQYF.

This chain joins TRBV30 and TRBJ2-3; perhaps TRBD2 as D (5 bases). Germline V gene sequence: CDR1 GTSNPN, CDR2 SVGIG (reference sequence). The CDR3 is 12 amino acids. With 1 base removed from V and 5 bases from J, the gap between germline ends came to 7 bases. The chain's CDR3 is CAWSASGDTQYF. The DNA of the CDR3 is TGTGCCTGGAGTGCCAGCGGAGATACGCAGTATTTT.

The chain carries TRBV19 and TRBJ2-1; tentative D call: TRBD1 (5 bases). CDR3 size: 13 residues. V gave up 7 bases and J gave up 6 bases, with 13 bases separating them. Germline V gives CDR1 LNHDA, CDR2 SQIVND (reference sequence). CDR3 sequence (DNA): TGTGCCAGTACTTCATCCAGGGTCAATGAGCAGTTCTTC. Encoded protein: CASTSSRVNEQFF.

J is TRBJ2-3 and V is TRBV7-9; D is possibly TRBD2 (5 bases). The CDR3 extends over 16 amino acids. Germline V CDR1 and CDR2: SEHNR, FQNEAQ (reference sequence). V gave up 1 base and J gave up 4 bases, with 15 bases separating them. CDR3: CASSLDGADRPDTQYF. The CDR3 DNA reads as TGTGCCAGCAGCTTAGACGGAGCGGACCGGCCAGATACGCAGTATTTT.

This clone has just one count. This sequence joins TRBV2 and TRBJ2-2; TRBD2 aligns across 10 bases. CDR1 is SNHLY and CDR2 is FYNNEI in the germline V gene. CDR3 length equals 16 residues. J lost 0 bases, V lost 5 bases, and 3 bases had no gene match. In DNA form, the CDR3 reads TGTGCCAGCAGTTTCCTAGCGGGAGCGAACACCGGGGAGCTGTTTTTT. It translates to CASSFLAGANTGELFF.

This chain uses TRBV28 with TRBJ2-1; 14 bases line up with TRBD2. The CDR3 length is 16 residues. Germline V gene sequence: CDR1 MDHEN, CDR2 SYDVKM. J lost 7 bases, V lost 5 bases, and 7 bases had no gene match. CDR3 sequence reads: CASSLRLAGGMNEQFF. The CDR3 nucleotides read TGTGCCAGCAGTCTCAGACTAGCGGGAGGGATGAATGAGCAGTTCTTC.

The gene calls are TRBV7-3 and TRBJ2-7, with 10 bases fitting TRBD2. In germline, CDR1 is SGHTA, CDR2 FQGTGA. The CDR3 spans 16 residues. Losses at the gene ends were 1 base for V and 3 bases for J; bases not matched to a gene: 6. The CDR3 DNA sequence: TGTGCCAGCAGCTTAAGCCCCGGGACTAGCGACTACGAGCAGTACTTC. This sequence encodes CASSLSPGTSDYEQYF.

This rearrangement joins TRBV5-1 to TRBJ2-1; 10 bases are a match to TRBD2. The CDR3 runs 13 residues. Germline CDR1 and CDR2: SGHRS and YFSETQ. V shed 4 bases and J 8 bases; nucleotides not matched to a gene: 3. The CDR3 DNA reads as TGCGCCAGCAGCCTAGCGGGAGTTGATGAGCAGTTCTTC. Translation gives CASSLAGVDEQFF.

The rearrangement joins TRBV7-6 to TRBJ2-5, with D unclear. The V and J ends lost 5 bases and 7 bases respectively, with 14 bases between them. The germline V gene encodes CDR1 SGHVS and CDR2 FNYEAQ. The length of the CDR3 is 13 residues. In DNA, the CDR3 is TGTGCCAGCAGCGTAAAGGAATCTGGGACCCAGTACTTC. Protein product: CASSVKESGTQYF. Full variable domain (outside the CDR3, taken from reference TRBV7-6 and TRBJ2-5): GAGVSQSPRYKVTKRGQDVALRCDPISGHVSLYWYRQALGQGPEFLTYFNYEAQQDKSGLPNDRFSAERPEGSISTLTIQRTEQRDSAMYRCASSVKESGTQYFGPGTRLLVL.

This chain joins TRBV7-9 and TRBJ2-7; 9 bases map to TRBD2. Germline V lookup: CDR1 SEHNR, CDR2 FQNEAQ (reference sequence). Losses at the gene ends were 5 bases for V and 4 bases for J; bases not matched to a gene: 6. The CDR3 runs 14 residues. The CDR3 spells CASSPSGTLYEQYF. Written as DNA, the CDR3 is TGTGCCAGCAGCCCTAGCGGGACCCTGTACGAGCAGTACTTC.

The rearrangement uses TRBV18 and TRBJ2-3; no firm D call. The V gene lost 2 bases and the J gene lost 2 bases, with 11 bases spanning the gap. Looked up from germline, CDR1 is KGHSH and CDR2 is LQKENI. This CDR3 has 15 amino acids. In nucleotides, the CDR3 is TGTGCCAGCTCACCAAGGCCCTCATACACAGATACGCAGTATTTT. Translating it yields CASSPRPSYTDTQYF.

The CDR3: CASSYVAGTASLPSYEQYF. The CDR3 nucleotides are TGCGCCAGCAGCTATGTGGCAGGGACAGCCTCACTCCCTTCCTACGAGCAGTACTTC. The chain combines TRBV5-1 with TRBJ2-7; 7 bases align to TRBD1. The CDR3 length is 19 residues. The V gene's germline CDR1 is SGHRS and CDR2 YFSETQ. J lost 1 base, V lost 3 bases, and 19 bases had no gene match.

The J gene is TRBJ2-7, the V gene TRBV25-1; 9 positions match TRBD1. The CDR3 covers 17 residues. V trimming: 4 bases; J trimming: 4 bases; junction bases outside the gene matches: 14. Germline loops: CDR1 MGHDK, CDR2 SYGVNS. CDR3 residues: CASSGRTGYRGPYEQYF. CDR3 in DNA: TGTGCCAGCAGTGGGAGGACAGGTTACAGGGGGCCATACGAGCAGTACTTC.

The chain carries TRBV30 and TRBJ2-6, with D tentatively TRBD1 (6 bases). V lost 2 bases, J lost 11 bases, and 19 bases lay in between. This CDR3 has 15 residues. Germline-derived CDR1 and CDR2 are GTSNPN and SVGIG (reference sequence). This CDR3 is CAWSKVVGQQDVLTF. CDR3 coding DNA: TGTGCCTGGAGTAAAGTAGTCGGACAGCAGGACGTCCTGACTTTC.

Worth noting for this clone: Other DNA sequences in this specimen translate into the identical CDR3. The gene calls are TRBV5-1 and TRBJ2-1; D is ambiguous. CDR3 length equals 12 residues. V was pared by 0 bases and J by 7 bases, with 5 bases between. The germline V gene encodes CDR1 SGHRS and CDR2 YFSETQ. CDR3 DNA: TGCGCCAGCAGCTTGGAAGGTAATGAGCAGTTCTTC. Translating it yields CASSLEGNEQFF.

V is TRBV7-8 and J is TRBJ2-5; TRBD1 matches 8 bases. The V segment lost 5 bases and the J segment 4 bases; nucleotides outside the gene matches: 3. There are 13 residues in the CDR3. Germline lookup yields CDR1 SGHVS and CDR2 FQNEAQ. The CDR3 bases are TGTGCCAGCAGCGTAGACAGGGGAGAGACCCAGTACTTC. Encoded protein: CASSVDRGETQYF.